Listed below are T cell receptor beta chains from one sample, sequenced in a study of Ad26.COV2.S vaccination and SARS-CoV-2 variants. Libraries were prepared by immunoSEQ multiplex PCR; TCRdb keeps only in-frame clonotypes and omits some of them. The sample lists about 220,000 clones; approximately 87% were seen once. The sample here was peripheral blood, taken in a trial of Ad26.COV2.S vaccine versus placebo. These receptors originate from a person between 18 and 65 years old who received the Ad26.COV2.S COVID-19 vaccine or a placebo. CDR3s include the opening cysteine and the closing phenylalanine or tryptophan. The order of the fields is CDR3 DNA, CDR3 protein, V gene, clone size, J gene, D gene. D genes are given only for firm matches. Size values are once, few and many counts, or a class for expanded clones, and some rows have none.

cdr3_nt: TGTGCCAGCAGCTCGGACTTCTACGAGCAGTACTTC; cdr3_aa: CASSSDFYEQYF; v_call: TRBV11-2; clone_size: NA; j_call: TRBJ2-7; d_call: NA
cdr3_nt: TGTGCCATCAGTGATAATTCCCGGGACAGGGCCTACGAGCAGTACTTC; cdr3_aa: CAISDNSRDRAYEQYF; v_call: TRBV10-3; clone_size: NA; j_call: TRBJ2-7; d_call: TRBD1
cdr3_nt: TGTGCCAGCAGCCAAGATCCAAGCGGGCAGAATGAGCAGTTCTTC; cdr3_aa: CASSQDPSGQNEQFF; v_call: TRBV3-1/TRBV3-2; clone_size: NA; j_call: TRBJ2-1; d_call: NA
cdr3_nt: TGTGCCTGGAGTGGCGGGTTGAGGAATGAAAAACTGTTTTTT; cdr3_aa: CAWSGGLRNEKLFF; v_call: TRBV30; clone_size: NA; j_call: TRBJ1-4; d_call: NA
cdr3_nt: TGTGCCAGCAGCATAGCGGGGGTTACCTACGAGCAGTACTTC; cdr3_aa: CASSIAGVTYEQYF; v_call: TRBV7-2; clone_size: NA; j_call: TRBJ2-7; d_call: TRBD2
cdr3_nt: TGTGCCATCAGTGAGGGGGACAGACTCCACTTT; cdr3_aa: CAISEGDRLHF; v_call: TRBV10-3; clone_size: once; j_call: TRBJ1-6; d_call: TRBD1
cdr3_nt: TGTGCCAGCAGTGAAGCTGGAGGGGACAATCAGCCCCAGCATTTT; cdr3_aa: CASSEAGGDNQPQHF; v_call: TRBV6-1; clone_size: NA; j_call: TRBJ1-5; d_call: NA
cdr3_nt: TGTGCCAGCAGCTTCACCGGGGTTAACGAGCAGTACTTC; cdr3_aa: CASSFTGVNEQYF; v_call: TRBV2; clone_size: NA; j_call: TRBJ2-7; d_call: NA
cdr3_nt: TGTGCCAGCTCACCCCCGGCAGGGAGCCGCGAAAAACTGTTTTTT; cdr3_aa: CASSPPAGSREKLFF; v_call: TRBV18; clone_size: NA; j_call: TRBJ1-4; d_call: NA
cdr3_nt: TGTGCCAGCAGCCCCACAGGGGGCTATGGCTACACCTTC; cdr3_aa: CASSPTGGYGYTF; v_call: TRBV14; clone_size: NA; j_call: TRBJ1-2; d_call: TRBD1
cdr3_nt: TGTGCCAGCAGTTTGCCGCGAGCCGGGGAGCTGTTTTTT; cdr3_aa: CASSLPRAGELFF; v_call: TRBV28; clone_size: NA; j_call: TRBJ2-2; d_call: NA
cdr3_nt: TGTGCCAGTAGAACAGAGACGGGGACTAATGAAAAACTGTTTTTT; cdr3_aa: CASRTETGTNEKLFF; v_call: TRBV19; clone_size: NA; j_call: TRBJ1-4; d_call: NA
cdr3_nt: TGTGCCAGCAGCTTACCCGTAGGGACTAGTTCCTACGAGCAGTACTTC; cdr3_aa: CASSLPVGTSSYEQYF; v_call: TRBV5-4; clone_size: once; j_call: TRBJ2-7; d_call: TRBD2
cdr3_nt: TGTGCCAGCAGTGGGGCGGGACTAGACCACGAGCAGTACTTC; cdr3_aa: CASSGAGLDHEQYF; v_call: TRBV9; clone_size: NA; j_call: TRBJ2-7; d_call: TRBD2
cdr3_nt: TGTGCCTGGACAGGGGGAGGAAGTGGCTACACCTTC; cdr3_aa: CAWTGGGSGYTF; v_call: TRBV30; clone_size: NA; j_call: TRBJ1-2; d_call: TRBD1
cdr3_nt: TGTGCCAGCAGTGACTCGAGACATGCCACTAGGTGGGTTTACGAGCAGTACTTC; cdr3_aa: CASSDSRHATRWVYEQYF; v_call: TRBV6-4; clone_size: few; j_call: TRBJ2-7; d_call: NA
cdr3_nt: TGTGCCAGCAGCTTAGACGGGTATGGCTACACCTTC; cdr3_aa: CASSLDGYGYTF; v_call: TRBV11-2; clone_size: NA; j_call: TRBJ1-2; d_call: NA
cdr3_nt: TGTGCCAGCAGCCTAGGGGGGGACACTGAAGCTTTCTTT; cdr3_aa: CASSLGGDTEAFF; v_call: TRBV7-3; clone_size: NA; j_call: TRBJ1-1; d_call: NA
cdr3_nt: TGTGCCTGGAGTAGGGGTATGGGGGGTGGAGAGACCCAGTACTTC; cdr3_aa: CAWSRGMGGGETQYF; v_call: TRBV30; clone_size: NA; j_call: TRBJ2-5; d_call: NA
cdr3_nt: TGTGCCATCACCCAGGGGGGGAATCAGCCCCAGCATTTT; cdr3_aa: CAITQGGNQPQHF; v_call: TRBV10-3; clone_size: NA; j_call: TRBJ1-5; d_call: TRBD1
cdr3_nt: TGTGCCACCAGTGACTCCGGGACAGGGAATCAGCCCCAGCATTTT; cdr3_aa: CATSDSGTGNQPQHF; v_call: TRBV24-1; clone_size: NA; j_call: TRBJ1-5; d_call: TRBD1
cdr3_nt: TGTGCCAGCAGCTTAGGAACGGTCCTCCTTGGAAACACCATATATTTT; cdr3_aa: CASSLGTVLLGNTIYF; v_call: TRBV5-6; clone_size: NA; j_call: TRBJ1-3; d_call: NA
cdr3_nt: TGTGCCAGCAGCGATCCTCCCCGGGACAGGGTAACGAACACCGGGGAGCTGTTTTTT; cdr3_aa: CASSDPPRDRVTNTGELFF; v_call: TRBV9; clone_size: NA; j_call: TRBJ2-2; d_call: TRBD1
cdr3_nt: TGCAGCGTTGAATCGGAGCATGGTGGCTACACCTTC; cdr3_aa: CSVESEHGGYTF; v_call: TRBV29-1; clone_size: NA; j_call: TRBJ1-2; d_call: NA
cdr3_nt: TGTGCCAGTAGTACGGGGACAGGAGGAAGCAATCAGCCCCAGCATTTT; cdr3_aa: CASSTGTGGSNQPQHF; v_call: TRBV19; clone_size: NA; j_call: TRBJ1-5; d_call: TRBD1
cdr3_nt: TGCGCCAGCAGCCCGGGACTAGCGGGGGTACTTAGCACAGATACGCAGTATTTT; cdr3_aa: CASSPGLAGVLSTDTQYF; v_call: TRBV5-1; clone_size: NA; j_call: TRBJ2-3; d_call: TRBD2
cdr3_nt: TGTGCCAGCAGTTTAACCATGAACACTGAAGCTTTCTTT; cdr3_aa: CASSLTMNTEAFF; v_call: TRBV27; clone_size: NA; j_call: TRBJ1-1; d_call: NA
cdr3_nt: TGTGCCATCGGCGAGGGAGGAGATGAAAAACTGTTTTTT; cdr3_aa: CAIGEGGDEKLFF; v_call: TRBV10-3; clone_size: NA; j_call: TRBJ1-4; d_call: NA
cdr3_nt: TGTGCCATCAGCAAAGGGGGGCCCACCTACAATGAGCAGTTCTTC; cdr3_aa: CAISKGGPTYNEQFF; v_call: TRBV10-3; clone_size: NA; j_call: TRBJ2-1; d_call: NA